These 6 T cell receptor beta chains were all obtained from the same sample, sequenced in a study of T cell responses to AZD1222 COVID-19 vaccine. Some clones are missing from TCRdb's copy, which holds only in-frame ones; the method was immunoSEQ multiplex PCR. The sample lists 150,000 to 190,000 clones, 90% occurring once. The starting material was peripheral blood, obtained on day 0 of AZD1222 vaccination. These receptors all stem from an adult in good health.

The sample holds a few counts of this clone. Other DNA sequences of this sample code for an identical CDR3. V is TRBV6-4 and J is TRBJ2-6, with TRBD2 as a possible D gene (6 bases). Trimming took 0 bases from V and 2 from J, leaving 8 bases between them. This CDR3 comprises 16 residues. The germline V gene encodes CDR1 MRHNA and CDR2 SNTAGT. This CDR3 is CASSDSGGAGANVLTF. CDR3 DNA sequence: TGTGCCAGCAGTGACTCGGGGGGAGCTGGGGCCAACGTCCTGACTTTC.

V and J are TRBV19 and TRBJ2-7, with 9 bases that match TRBD2. The length of the CDR3 is 16 residues. CDR1 and CDR2 (germline): LNHDA, SQIVND (reference sequence). Trimming removed 5 bases from V and 4 bases from J; junction bases left unmatched: 12. CDR3 sequence reads: CASSVLAGEVGYEQYF. The CDR3 DNA sequence: TGTGCCAGTAGTGTATTAGCGGGAGAAGTCGGATACGAGCAGTACTTC.

Note on this clone: The same CDR3 also results from other DNA sequences found in this sample. The V gene is TRBV9, the J gene TRBJ2-1, with D unresolved. V was pared by 0 bases and J by 4 bases, with 5 bases between. This CDR3 is 13 amino acids long. The V gene's germline CDR1 is SGDLS and CDR2 YYNGEE. The CDR3 bases are TGTGCCAGCAGCGTAGCAGAGTACAATGAGCAGTTCTTC. This translates into CASSVAEYNEQFF.

The chain links TRBV6-4 to TRBJ2-3; tentatively, D is TRBD1 (6 bases). Germline V gives CDR1 MRHNA, CDR2 SNTAGT. The CDR3 spans 15 residues. V lost 0 bases and J lost 2, with 9 bases in between. The CDR3 DNA sequence: TGTGCCAGCAGTGACTCGAGGGGACACACAGATACGCAGTATTTT. The encoded protein is CASSDSRGHTDTQYF.

The chain joins TRBV24-1 to TRBJ2-1; D may be TRBD1 (5 bases). Trimming took off 6 bases at V and 0 bases at J, with 11 bases between the two ends. The CDR3 extends over 15 amino acids. CDR1 is KGHDR, CDR2 SFDVKD, per germline. CDR3 loop: CATSPQGSSYNEQFF. CDR3 coding DNA: TGTGCCACCAGTCCGCAGGGTAGCTCCTACAATGAGCAGTTCTTC.

This clone appeared once. This chain uses TRBV5-1 with TRBJ1-1, with TRBD1 as a possible D gene (5 bases). The germline V gene encodes CDR1 SGHRS and CDR2 YFSETQ. V was clipped by 1 base and J by 0 bases, with 10 bases between them. CDR3 length: 15 amino acids. In DNA form, the CDR3 reads TGCGCCAGCAGCTTGCCAGGGACCATGAACACTGAAGCTTTCTTT. This gives the protein CASSLPGTMNTEAFF.